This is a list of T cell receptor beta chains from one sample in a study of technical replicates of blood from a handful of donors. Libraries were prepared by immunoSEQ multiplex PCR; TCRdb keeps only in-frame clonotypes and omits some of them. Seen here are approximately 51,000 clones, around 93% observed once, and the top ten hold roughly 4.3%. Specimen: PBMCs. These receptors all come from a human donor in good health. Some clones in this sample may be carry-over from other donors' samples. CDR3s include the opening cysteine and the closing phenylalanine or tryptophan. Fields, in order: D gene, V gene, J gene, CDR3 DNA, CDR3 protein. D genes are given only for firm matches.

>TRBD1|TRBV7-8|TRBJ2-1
TGTGCCAGCAGTTCCCGCAGGGGGAGCAATGAGCAGTTCTTC
CASSSRRGSNEQFF
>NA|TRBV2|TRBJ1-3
TGTGCCAGCAGTGAACGTGGCCCAGCGGTTGGAAACACCATATATTTT
CASSERGPAVGNTIYF
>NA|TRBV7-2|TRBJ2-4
TGTGCCAGCAGCTTATTACCCGAGGCCAAAAACATTCAGTACTTC
CASSLLPEAKNIQYF
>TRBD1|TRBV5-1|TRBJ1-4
TGCGCCAGCAGCCCGGGACAGGGTGGTGAAAAACTGTTTTTT
CASSPGQGGEKLFF
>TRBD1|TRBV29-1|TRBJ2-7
TGCAGCGTACGAAAGGGACAGGGGTCATACGAGCAGTACTTC
CSVRKGQGSYEQYF
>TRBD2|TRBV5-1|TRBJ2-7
TGCGCCAGCAGCCCTCGGCGCGGGAGGGGGGACGAGCAGTACTTC
CASSPRRGRGDEQYF
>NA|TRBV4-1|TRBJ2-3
TGCGCCAGCCGCCTCCAATCAAACACAGATACGCAGTATTTT
CASRLQSNTDTQYF
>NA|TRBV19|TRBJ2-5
TGTGCCAGTAGCTGGACTGTAAAAGAGACCCAGTACTTC
CASSWTVKETQYF
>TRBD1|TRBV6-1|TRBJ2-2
TGTGCCAGCAGTGAAGCAGGACAGGGGACTAACACCGGGGAGCTGTTTTTT
CASSEAGQGTNTGELFF
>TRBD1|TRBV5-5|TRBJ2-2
TGTGCCAGCAGCAGGTCGGGACAGAGCACCGGGGAGCTGTTTTTT
CASSRSGQSTGELFF